What follows is one T cell receptor (beta chain) and its context. This clonotype was counted between two and nine times. The antigen it recognizes is unknown. No much larger clonotype is one base removed from it; base qualities were not supplied. Library prep was done by PCR. These reads were obtained on an Illumina HiSeq 2500. To normalize quantification of the TCRbeta repertoire, the TCR libraries were built with molecular barcoding that relied on unique molecular identifiers. TCRdb cleaned the public reads at Q25 with fastp, built clones with MiXCR and kept in-frame beta chains. Every entry covers one CDR3 protein and lists the most common genes and DNA from its rows. In this sample the table shows about 460,000 distinct CDR3 sequences, about an eighth of which occur a single time. In total, the top ten clones hold 12% to 15% of the sample. The data belong to a study of T-cell reconstitution after alpha-beta-depleted transplantation in children (dated by TCRdb to 2016 to 2017). For the wider study: Using TCR repertoire profiling, the study quantitatively followed how T-cell immune reconstitution unfolded in children after TCRalphabeta/CD19-depleted allogeneic hematopoietic cell transplantation. Results the study describes overall, beyond this receptor: In some patients, the high TCRbeta diversity seen at day 60 was put down to recipient T cells and intrathymic progenitors that had survived conditioning. Apparently early alphabetaT-cell count recovery about two months after transplant reportedly relied on only several hundred rapidly expanded clones derived from non-depleted graft cells. Hyperexpanded clone frequencies declined over subsequent months; after one year, T-cell counts and TCRbeta diversity were mostly attributed to newly produced T cells.

Sample treatment or condition, as interpreted from the label and publication: allogeneic hematopoietic cell transplantation with graft depleted of TCRalphabeta T cells and CD19 B cells. The transplant recipients were children given TCRalphabeta/CD19-depleted allogeneic hematopoietic cell grafts. The sequence came from a female patient under 10 years old who had a stem cell transplant for aplastic anemia, so the T cells may come from the graft donor. Here the sequenced sample was PBMCs, mostly from graft donor cells, taken 180 days after TCRalphabeta/CD19-depleted stem cell transplant.

This receptor has the CDR3 CASSVSGGTEAFF. The DNA sequence is TGCGCCAGCAGTGTATCGGGGGGGACTGAAGCTTTCTTT. The V and J genes are TRBV10-1 and TRBJ1-1; the best D guess is TRBD1, with 5 bases matching. From the germline V gene (reference sequence), CDR1 is WNHNN and CDR2 is SYGVQD. V gives up 4 bases and J gives up 5 bases, and the segment between their germline ends measures 11 bases. The CDR3 runs 13 amino acids, cysteine and phenylalanine included. CDR3 DNA is the only sequence kept; it has 39 bases, read in frame from the first base.